The clone carrying this TCR beta chain has ten or more counts. This specimen belongs to a study of T cells in Graves' hyperthyroidism and ophthalmopathy. There were TCR beta CDR3 regions amplified from RNA transcripts. The HTBI primer set was used in a first-round RT-PCR of the TCR CDR3. Using its own MiXCR run on the multiplex PCR reads, TCRdb lists one record per CDR3 protein. Among about 420,000 distinct CDR3 sequences listed, 12% to 15% were seen once. Sequences were obtained from blood. This sequence was found in a woman aged 18 to 35 with Graves' hyperthyroidism.

CDR3: CASSLAPVAGDTQYF. The CDR3 region has the DNA TGCGCCAGCAGCTTGGCTCCGGTAGCAGGCGATACGCAGTATTTT. The chain joins TRBV5-1 to TRBJ2-3; D gene uncertain. Deletions cut 0 bases from V and 6 bases from J, with 14 bases between. Looked up from germline, CDR1 is SGHRS and CDR2 is YFSETQ. This CDR3 region has 15 residues.